This entry lists 21 T cell receptor beta chains sequenced from one sample in a study of PD-1 blockade in classical Hodgkin lymphoma. Measured with immunoSEQ multiplex PCR; TCRdb has only the in-frame clones, and not every one. This table has almost 20,000 clones, about 80% appearing once. Time point specified: cycle 4 day 1 (C4D1), after 5 to 7 weeks of nivolumab. Relapse was seen in all patients after autologous stem cell transplantation, and brentuximab vedotin exposure was variable. Sequencing used peripheral blood mononuclear cells (PBMCs), obtained before the fourth cycle of nivolumab. The receptors were gathered from a human donor with classical Hodgkin lymphoma.

The chain combines TRBV11-3 with TRBJ2-7, with 9 bases matching TRBD2. Per germline, CDR1 SGHNT and CDR2 YENEEA. V shed 5 bases and J 3 bases; nucleotides not matched to a gene: 8. The CDR3 has 15 residues. The CDR3 loop is CASSVSGSDYYEQYF. DNA for the CDR3: TGTGCCAGCAGCGTTAGCGGGAGCGACTACTACGAGCAGTACTTC.

The rearrangement uses TRBV30 and TRBJ2-7; 8 bases fit TRBD2. Losses at the gene ends were 2 bases for V and 9 bases for J; bases not matched to a gene: 15. Germline loops: CDR1 GTSNPN, CDR2 SVGIG (reference sequence). CDR3 size: 15 residues. The CDR3 reads CAWSRVGTRRSGQYF. The CDR3 nucleotides read TGTGCCTGGAGTCGGGTCGGGACTAGAAGGTCGGGGCAGTACTTC.

The table lists this clone with a few counts. The CDR3 spells CASRHPGTYEQYF. As DNA, the CDR3 is TGTGCCAGCAGACACCCAGGAACCTACGAGCAGTACTTC. The rearrangement links TRBV6-5 to TRBJ2-7; D not certain. The CDR3 has 13 residues. Germline V lookup: CDR1 MNHEY, CDR2 SVGAGI. V shed 6 bases and J shed 2 bases, with 11 bases lying between them.

The V call is TRBV2, the J call TRBJ2-7, with 11 bases lining up with TRBD1. The length of the CDR3 is 15 residues. Germline CDR1 is SNHLY and CDR2 is FYNNEI. Trimming took 0 bases from V and 6 from J; bases not matched to a gene: 4. CDR3 coding DNA: TGTGCCAGCAGTGAAGCGGTGGGACAGGGGGGCGAGCAGTACTTC. Encoded protein: CASSEAVGQGGEQYF.

The chain carries TRBV1 and TRBJ2-7; no DNA check was done on the table's D call, TRBD2. TRBV1 is termed a pseudogene. The CDR3 runs to 15 residues. CDR3 loop: CTSARTSGGGYEQYF. The CDR3 bases are TGCACCAGCGCCCGGACTAGCGGGGGGGGATACGAGCAGTACTTC.

V usage is TRBV27 and J usage is TRBJ2-7, with a tentative D call TRBD2 (6 bases). This CDR3 region has 14 residues. Trimming left V 5 bases short and J 2 bases short, with 13 bases between. Germline CDR1 is MNHEY and CDR2 is SMNVEV (reference sequence). Here the CDR3 reads CASSRTGTAYEQYF. DNA of the CDR3: TGTGCCAGCAGTCGAACCGGGACTGCCTACGAGCAGTACTTC.

The V call is TRBV6-1, the J call TRBJ1-5, with D uncertain. The CDR3 consists of 14 residues. V was pared by 7 bases and J by 4 bases, with 14 bases between. Per germline, CDR1 MNHNS and CDR2 SASEGT. CDR3 in amino acids: CASTMVTSNQPQHF. CDR3 in DNA: TGTGCCAGCACGATGGTTACTTCTAATCAGCCCCAGCATTTT.

V usage is TRBV7-6 and J usage is TRBJ1-3; D is unresolved. Germline CDR1 is SGHVS and CDR2 is FNYEAQ. The ends were cut back, 1 base at V and 8 bases at J, with 3 bases in the middle. The CDR3 totals 11 residues. The CDR3 region is CASSLGDTIYF. In DNA form, the CDR3 reads TGTGCCAGCAGCTTAGGGGACACCATATATTTT. Full variable domain (missing parts from reference TRBV7-6 and TRBJ1-3): GAGVSQSPRYKVTKRGQDVALRCDPISGHVSLYWYRQALGQGPEFLTYFNYEAQQDKSGLPNDRFSAERPEGSISTLTIQRTEQRDSAMYRCASSLGDTIYFGEGSWLTVV.

The chain couples TRBV6-1 to TRBJ1-3; possible D gene TRBD1, 5 bases. This CDR3 contains 15 residues. Trimming stripped 6 bases from V and 0 bases from J, with 12 bases between. In germline, CDR1 is MNHNS, CDR2 SASEGT. The CDR3 protein is CASSRVWGSGNTIYF. CDR3 DNA sequence: TGTGCCAGCAGCAGGGTTTGGGGCTCTGGAAACACCATATATTTT.

This sequence joins TRBV6-1 and TRBJ2-3; 11 nucleotides line up with TRBD1. The CDR3 consists of 14 residues. The germline V gene has CDR1 MNHNS and CDR2 SASEGT. Trimming at V came to 4 bases and at J to 4 bases, leaving 1 base not matched to a gene. The chain's CDR3 is CASSGTGGADTQYF. CDR3 coding DNA: TGTGCCAGCAGTGGGACAGGGGGCGCAGATACGCAGTATTTT.

The rearrangement links TRBV10-1 to TRBJ2-1; D is possibly TRBD2 (5 bases). Germline lookup yields CDR1 WNHNN and CDR2 SYGVQD (reference sequence). This CDR3 is 17 amino acids long. Trimming stripped 6 bases from V and 6 bases from J, with 24 bases between. The CDR3 spells CASSETRTGEGCNEQFF. DNA for the CDR3: TGCGCCAGCAGCGAAACCAGGACTGGGGAAGGTTGCAATGAGCAGTTCTTC.

The chain recombines TRBV19 with TRBJ1-1; the D gene is possibly TRBD1 (6 bases). There are 14 residues in the CDR3. Germline loops: CDR1 LNHDA, CDR2 SQIVND (reference sequence). V was shortened by 8 bases and J by 4 bases, with 17 bases between the two germline ends. CDR3 loop: CASSQRDRTTEAFF. The CDR3, as DNA: TGTGCCAGTTCTCAAAGAGACAGGACCACTGAAGCTTTCTTT.

This chain links TRBV7-8 with TRBJ2-5; possibly TRBD1 or TRBD2 for D (5 bases each). The V gene lost 5 bases and the J gene lost 9 bases, with 13 bases spanning the gap. This CDR3 has 12 residues. Per the germline V gene, CDR1 is SGHVS and CDR2 is FQNEAQ. CDR3 region: CASSTGGRAQYF. The CDR3, as DNA: TGTGCCAGCAGCACTGGGGGTCGGGCCCAGTACTTC.

The chain uses TRBV10-3 and TRBJ1-6, with D uncertain. CDR3 length: 14 residues. The germline V and J ends were trimmed by 10 bases and 5 bases, with 15 bases remaining between them. Germline V gene lookup returns CDR1 ENHRY and CDR2 SYGVKD. The CDR3 sequence is CATTGVRDNSPLHF. The CDR3 nucleotides read TGTGCCACCACCGGGGTTCGAGATAATTCACCCCTCCACTTT.

The V gene is TRBV18, the J gene TRBJ1-3, with D perhaps matching TRBD1 (5 bases). The CDR3 covers 13 residues. Germline loops: CDR1 KGHSH, CDR2 LQKENI. V lost 6 bases to trimming and J lost 7 bases, with 13 bases between them. The CDR3 DNA is TGTGCCAGCTCGCCGGGCGAGGGGAACACCATATATTTT. As protein: CASSPGEGNTIYF.

The chain couples TRBV27 to TRBJ2-2; no firm D call. Germline V lookup: CDR1 MNHEY, CDR2 SMNVEV (reference sequence). V was shortened by 3 bases and J by 4 bases, with 9 bases between the two germline ends. The CDR3 loop spans 14 amino acids. The CDR3 DNA is TGTGCCAGCAGTTTGTTGGCTTTCACCGGGGAGCTGTTTTTT. Translated, it gives CASSLLAFTGELFF.

A few counts support this clone. The chain links TRBV6-5 to TRBJ2-7; maybe TRBD1 (6 bases). With 5 bases removed from V and 5 bases from J, the gap between germline ends came to 7 bases. The CDR3 contains 11 residues. Germline assignment: CDR1 MNHEY and CDR2 SVGAGI. CDR3 sequence reads: CASSQGNEQYF. Written as DNA, the CDR3 is TGTGCCAGCAGTCAGGGGAACGAGCAGTACTTC.

The chain recombines TRBV7-2 with TRBJ1-1; weak D call: TRBD1 (5 bases). Per the germline V gene, CDR1 is SGHTA and CDR2 is FQGNSA. The CDR3 has 14 residues. V was cut by 5 bases and J by 2 bases, with 12 bases left in between. The CDR3 sequence is CASSVGAPNTEAFF. As DNA, the CDR3 is TGTGCCAGCAGCGTCGGGGCCCCAAACACTGAAGCTTTCTTT.

The chain recombines TRBV27 with TRBJ1-5; maybe TRBD1 (5 bases). The CDR3 sequence is 15 residues long. The V gene lost 3 bases and the J gene lost 7 bases, with 16 bases spanning the gap. Germline CDR1 and CDR2: MNHEY and SMNVEV (reference sequence). The CDR3 DNA is TGTGCCAGCAGTTTCAACCGGGGGGGGGAACAGCCCCAGCATTTT. Amino acids: CASSFNRGGEQPQHF.

This clone was observed once. This chain links TRBV11-3 with TRBJ2-7; D uncertain. The CDR3 length is 13 residues. In germline, CDR1 is SGHNT, CDR2 YENEEA. The V end lost 1 base, the J end lost 3 bases, and 7 bases lay between the germline ends. For the CDR3, the DNA is TGTGCCAGCAGCTTAGTCTGGGGCTACGAGCAGTACTTC. Translation gives CASSLVWGYEQYF.

V gene TRBV29-1 combines with J gene TRBJ1-5; the D is unclear. The CDR3 spans 13 residues. CDR1 and CDR2 from the germline V gene are SQVTM and ANQGSEA. The V end lost 4 bases, the J end lost 0 bases, and 7 bases lay between the germline ends. Here the CDR3 reads CSVGQNSNQPQHF. As DNA, the CDR3 is TGCAGCGTTGGGCAGAATAGCAATCAGCCCCAGCATTTT.